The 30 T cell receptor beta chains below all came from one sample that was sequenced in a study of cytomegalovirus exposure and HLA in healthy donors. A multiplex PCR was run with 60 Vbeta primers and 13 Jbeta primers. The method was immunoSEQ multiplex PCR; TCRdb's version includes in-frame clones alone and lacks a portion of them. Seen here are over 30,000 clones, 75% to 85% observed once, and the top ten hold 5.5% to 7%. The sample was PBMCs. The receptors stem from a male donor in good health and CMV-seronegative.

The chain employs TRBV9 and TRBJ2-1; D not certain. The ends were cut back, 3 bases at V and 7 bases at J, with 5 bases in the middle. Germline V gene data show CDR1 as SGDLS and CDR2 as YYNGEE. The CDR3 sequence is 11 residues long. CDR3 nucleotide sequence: TGTGCCAGCAGCGCAACTAATGAGCAGTTCTTC. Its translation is CASSATNEQFF.

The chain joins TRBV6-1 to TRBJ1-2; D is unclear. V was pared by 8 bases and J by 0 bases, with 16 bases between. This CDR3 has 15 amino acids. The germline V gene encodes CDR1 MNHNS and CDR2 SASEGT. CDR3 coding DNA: TGTGCCAGCCAAGAGGTAGGCGCTGCTAACTATGGCTACACCTTC. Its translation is CASQEVGAANYGYTF.

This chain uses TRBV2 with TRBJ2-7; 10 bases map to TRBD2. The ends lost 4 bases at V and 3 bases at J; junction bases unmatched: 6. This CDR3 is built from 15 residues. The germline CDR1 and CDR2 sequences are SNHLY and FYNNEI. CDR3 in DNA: TGTGCCAGCAGTGTAGGTCTAGCGGGAGACTACGAGCAGTACTTC. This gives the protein CASSVGLAGDYEQYF.

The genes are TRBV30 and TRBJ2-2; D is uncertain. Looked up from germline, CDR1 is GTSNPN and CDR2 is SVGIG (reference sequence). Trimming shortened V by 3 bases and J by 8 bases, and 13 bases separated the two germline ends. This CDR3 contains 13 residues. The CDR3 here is CAWRGASLGELFF. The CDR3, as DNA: TGTGCCTGGAGAGGAGCCAGCCTGGGGGAGCTGTTTTTT.

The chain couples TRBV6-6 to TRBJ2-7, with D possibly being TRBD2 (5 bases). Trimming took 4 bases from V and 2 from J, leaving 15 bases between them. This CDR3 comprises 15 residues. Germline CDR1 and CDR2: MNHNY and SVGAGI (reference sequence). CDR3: CASSSPERLPYEQYF. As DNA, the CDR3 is TGTGCCAGCAGTTCCCCGGAGCGGCTTCCCTACGAGCAGTACTTC.

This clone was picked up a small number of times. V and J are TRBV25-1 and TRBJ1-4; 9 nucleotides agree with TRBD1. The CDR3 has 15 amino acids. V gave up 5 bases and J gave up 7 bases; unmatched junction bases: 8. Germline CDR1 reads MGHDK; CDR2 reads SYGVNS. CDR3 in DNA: TGTGCCAGCAGTCAATCCGGGACAGGGTTTGAAAAACTGTTTTTT. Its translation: CASSQSGTGFEKLFF.

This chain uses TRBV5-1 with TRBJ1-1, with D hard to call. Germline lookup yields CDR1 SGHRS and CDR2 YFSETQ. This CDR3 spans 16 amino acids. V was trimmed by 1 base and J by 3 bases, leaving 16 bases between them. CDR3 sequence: CASSLRSGFGDTEAFF. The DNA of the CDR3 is TGCGCCAGCAGCTTGAGGTCGGGGTTTGGGGACACTGAAGCTTTCTTT.

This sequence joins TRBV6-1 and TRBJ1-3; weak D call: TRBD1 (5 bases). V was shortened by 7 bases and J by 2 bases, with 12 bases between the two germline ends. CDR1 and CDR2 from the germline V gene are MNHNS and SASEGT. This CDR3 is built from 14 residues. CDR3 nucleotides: TGTGCCAGCACGGGTTGGGGGGCTGGAAACACCATATATTTT. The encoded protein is CASTGWGAGNTIYF.

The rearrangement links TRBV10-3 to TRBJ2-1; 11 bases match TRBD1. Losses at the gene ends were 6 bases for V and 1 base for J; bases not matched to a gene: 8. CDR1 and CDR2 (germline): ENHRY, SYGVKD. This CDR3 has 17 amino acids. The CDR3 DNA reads TGTGCCATCAGCTCCTCCGGGACAGGGGGGTCCTACAATGAGCAGTTCTTC. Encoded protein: CAISSSGTGGSYNEQFF.

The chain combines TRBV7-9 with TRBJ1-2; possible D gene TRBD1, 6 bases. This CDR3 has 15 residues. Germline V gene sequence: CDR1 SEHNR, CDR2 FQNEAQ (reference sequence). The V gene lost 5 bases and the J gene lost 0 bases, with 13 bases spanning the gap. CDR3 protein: CASSPRDTSNYGYTF. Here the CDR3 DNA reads TGTGCCAGCAGCCCCCGGGACACCTCTAACTATGGCTACACCTTC.

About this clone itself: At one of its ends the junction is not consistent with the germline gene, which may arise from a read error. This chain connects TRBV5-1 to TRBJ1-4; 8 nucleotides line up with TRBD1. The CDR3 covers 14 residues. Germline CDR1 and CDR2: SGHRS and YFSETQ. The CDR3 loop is CASSLDRVNEKLFF. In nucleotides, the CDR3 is TGCGCCAGCAGTTTGGACAGGGTAAATGAAAAACTGTTTTTT.

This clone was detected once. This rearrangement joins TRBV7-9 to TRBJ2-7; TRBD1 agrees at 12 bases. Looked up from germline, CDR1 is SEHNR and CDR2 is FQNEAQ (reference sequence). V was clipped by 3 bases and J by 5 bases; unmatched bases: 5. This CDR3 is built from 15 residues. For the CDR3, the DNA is TGTGCCAGCAGCTTTTTTGGGACAGGGGGCCACGAGCAGTACTTC. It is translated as CASSFFGTGGHEQYF.

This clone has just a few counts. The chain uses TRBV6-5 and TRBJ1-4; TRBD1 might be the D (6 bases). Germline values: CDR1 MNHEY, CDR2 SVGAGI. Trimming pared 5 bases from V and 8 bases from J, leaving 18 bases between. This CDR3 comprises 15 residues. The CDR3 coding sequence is TGTGCCAGCAGTCGCGAACAGGGTAGGGGGGAAAAACTGTTTTTT. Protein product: CASSREQGRGEKLFF.

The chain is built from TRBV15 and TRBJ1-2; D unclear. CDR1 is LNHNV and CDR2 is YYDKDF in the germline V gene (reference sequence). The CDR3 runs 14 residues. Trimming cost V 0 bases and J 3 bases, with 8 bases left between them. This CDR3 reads CATSRDRGDYGYTF. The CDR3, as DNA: TGTGCCACCAGCAGAGATCGGGGTGACTATGGCTACACCTTC. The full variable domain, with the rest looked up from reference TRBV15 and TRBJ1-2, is DAMVIQNPRYQVTQFGKPVTLSCSQTLNHNVMYWYQQKSSQAPKLLFHYYDKDFNNEADTPDNFQSRRPNTSFCFLDIRSPGLGDTAMYLCATSRDRGDYGYTFGSGTRLTVV.

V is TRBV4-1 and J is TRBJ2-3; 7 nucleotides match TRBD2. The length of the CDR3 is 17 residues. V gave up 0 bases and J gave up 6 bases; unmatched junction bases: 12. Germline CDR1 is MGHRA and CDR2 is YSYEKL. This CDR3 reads CASSQDPSREGWDTQYF. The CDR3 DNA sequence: TGCGCCAGCAGCCAAGATCCCAGCAGGGAGGGGTGGGATACGCAGTATTTT.

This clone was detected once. CDR3 in DNA: TGTGCCAGCAGTCGGAGCGGGAGTAGCAATCAGCCCCAGCATTTT. Amino acids: CASSRSGSSNQPQHF. The chain employs TRBV7-2 and TRBJ1-5; unclear D gene. Germline V lookup: CDR1 SGHTA, CDR2 FQGNSA. The CDR3 runs to 15 residues. The V end was cut by 6 bases, the J end by 0 bases, with 12 bases between.

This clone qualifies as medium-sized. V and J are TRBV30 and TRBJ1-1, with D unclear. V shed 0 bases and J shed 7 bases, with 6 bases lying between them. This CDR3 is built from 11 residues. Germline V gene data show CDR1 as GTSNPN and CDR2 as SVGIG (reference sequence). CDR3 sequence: CAWSVYSEAFF. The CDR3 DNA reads TGTGCCTGGAGTGTATACAGTGAAGCTTTCTTT.

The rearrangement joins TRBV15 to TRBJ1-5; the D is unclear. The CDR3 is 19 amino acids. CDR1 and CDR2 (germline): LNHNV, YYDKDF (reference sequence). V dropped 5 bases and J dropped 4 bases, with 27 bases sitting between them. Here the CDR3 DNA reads TGTGCCACCAGCGAATCGCTCCCTAAGAGAGTGGAGGGTAATCAGCCCCAGCATTTT. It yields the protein CATSESLPKRVEGNQPQHF.

The CDR3 region has the DNA TGTGCCAGGGGACAGGCCAGTTTCAATGAAAAACTGTTTTTT. Encoded protein: CARGQASFNEKLFF. This rearrangement joins TRBV6-5 to TRBJ1-4, with 8 bases lining up with TRBD1. The CDR3 is 14 amino acids. V was clipped by 9 bases and J by 5 bases; unmatched bases: 8. Germline CDR1 and CDR2: MNHEY and SVGAGI.

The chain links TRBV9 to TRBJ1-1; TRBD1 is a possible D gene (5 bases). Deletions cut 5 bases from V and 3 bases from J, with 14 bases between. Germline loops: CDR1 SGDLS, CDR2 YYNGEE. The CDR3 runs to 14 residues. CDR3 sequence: CASRNVGVDTEAFF. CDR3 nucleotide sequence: TGTGCCAGCAGAAACGTAGGGGTGGACACTGAAGCTTTCTTT.

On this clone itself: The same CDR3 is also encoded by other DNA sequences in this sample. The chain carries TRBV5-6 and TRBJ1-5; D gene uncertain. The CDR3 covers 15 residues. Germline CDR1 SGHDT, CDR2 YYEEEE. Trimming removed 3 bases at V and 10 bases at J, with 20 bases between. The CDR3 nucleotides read TGTGCCAGCAGCTGGGGAGGGTTTGATTCTCAACCCCAGCATTTT. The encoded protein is CASSWGGFDSQPQHF.

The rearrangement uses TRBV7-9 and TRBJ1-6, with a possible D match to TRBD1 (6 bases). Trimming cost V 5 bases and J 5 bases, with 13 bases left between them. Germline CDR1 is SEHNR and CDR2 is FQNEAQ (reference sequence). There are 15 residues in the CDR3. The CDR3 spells CASSLGQNNNSPLHF. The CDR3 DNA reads TGTGCCAGCAGCCTCGGACAGAATAATAATTCACCCCTCCACTTT.

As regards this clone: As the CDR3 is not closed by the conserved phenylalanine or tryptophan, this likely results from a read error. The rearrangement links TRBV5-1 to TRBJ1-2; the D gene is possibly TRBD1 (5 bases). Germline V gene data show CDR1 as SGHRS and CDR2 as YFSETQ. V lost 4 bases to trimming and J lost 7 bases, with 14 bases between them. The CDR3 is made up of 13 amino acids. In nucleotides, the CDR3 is TGCGCCAGCAGCGACCCCGCTAGGGGTGGCTACACCGTC. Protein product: CASSDPARGGYTV.

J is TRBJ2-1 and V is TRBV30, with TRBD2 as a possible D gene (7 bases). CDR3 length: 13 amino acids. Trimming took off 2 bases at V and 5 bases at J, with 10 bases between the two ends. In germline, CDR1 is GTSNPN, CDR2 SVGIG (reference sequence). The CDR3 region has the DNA TGTGCCTGGAGTTGGGGGGGGCACAATGAGCAGTTCTTC. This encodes CAWSWGGHNEQFF.

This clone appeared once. The CDR3 coding sequence is TGTGCCGGAATAAGGGACAGCTCCTATAATTCACCCCTCCACTTT. Its translation: CAGIRDSSYNSPLHF. The V gene is TRBV9, the J gene TRBJ1-6; 7 positions agree with TRBD1. The CDR3 sequence is 15 residues long. The V segment lost 10 bases and the J segment 0 bases; nucleotides outside the gene matches: 7. CDR1 SGDLS and CDR2 YYNGEE come from the germline V gene.

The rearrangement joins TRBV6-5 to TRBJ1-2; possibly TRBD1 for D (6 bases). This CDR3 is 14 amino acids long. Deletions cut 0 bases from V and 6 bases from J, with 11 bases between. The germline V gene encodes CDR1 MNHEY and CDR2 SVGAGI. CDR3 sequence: CASSYSRAGDGYTF. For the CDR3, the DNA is TGTGCCAGCAGTTACTCGAGGGCAGGGGATGGCTACACCTTC.

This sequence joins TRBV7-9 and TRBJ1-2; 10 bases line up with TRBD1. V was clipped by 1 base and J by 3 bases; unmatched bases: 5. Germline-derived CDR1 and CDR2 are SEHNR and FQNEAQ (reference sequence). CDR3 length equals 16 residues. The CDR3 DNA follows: TGTGCCAGCAGCTTAGGGGAGACAGGGGGCGACTATGGCTACACCTTC. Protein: CASSLGETGGDYGYTF.

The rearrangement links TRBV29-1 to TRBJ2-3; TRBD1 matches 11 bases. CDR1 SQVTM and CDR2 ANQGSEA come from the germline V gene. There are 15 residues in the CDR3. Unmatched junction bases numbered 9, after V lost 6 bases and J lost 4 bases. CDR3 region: CSVLSGTGGSDTQYF. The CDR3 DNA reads TGCAGCGTACTATCCGGGACAGGGGGTTCAGATACGCAGTATTTT.

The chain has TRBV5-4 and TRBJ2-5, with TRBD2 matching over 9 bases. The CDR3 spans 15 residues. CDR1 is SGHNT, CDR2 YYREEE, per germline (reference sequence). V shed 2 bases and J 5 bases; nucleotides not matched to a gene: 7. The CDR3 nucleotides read TGTGCCAGCAGCTTATTTAGCGGGGGCTTTGAGACCCAGTACTTC. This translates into CASSLFSGGFETQYF.

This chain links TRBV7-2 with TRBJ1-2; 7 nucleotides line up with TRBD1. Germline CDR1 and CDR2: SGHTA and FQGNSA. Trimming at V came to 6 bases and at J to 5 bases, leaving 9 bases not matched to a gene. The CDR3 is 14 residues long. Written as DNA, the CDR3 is TGTGCCAGCAGTTTACAGGGGACATCATATGGCTACACCTTC. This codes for CASSLQGTSYGYTF.